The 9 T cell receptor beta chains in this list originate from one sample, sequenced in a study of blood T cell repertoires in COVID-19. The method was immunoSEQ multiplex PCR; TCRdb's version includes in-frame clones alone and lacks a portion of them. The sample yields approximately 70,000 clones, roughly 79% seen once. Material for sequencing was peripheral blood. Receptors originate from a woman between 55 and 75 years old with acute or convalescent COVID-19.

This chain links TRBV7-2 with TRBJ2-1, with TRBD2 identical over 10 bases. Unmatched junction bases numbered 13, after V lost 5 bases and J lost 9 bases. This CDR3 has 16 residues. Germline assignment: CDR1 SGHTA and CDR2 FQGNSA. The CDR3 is CASSPATSGIRVEQFF. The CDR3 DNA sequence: TGTGCCAGCAGCCCAGCCACTAGCGGGATCAGGGTTGAGCAGTTCTTC.

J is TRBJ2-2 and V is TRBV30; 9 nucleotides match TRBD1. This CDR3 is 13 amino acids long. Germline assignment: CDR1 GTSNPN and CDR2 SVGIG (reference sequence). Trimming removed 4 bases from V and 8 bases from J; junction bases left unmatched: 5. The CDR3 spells CAWMGQGRGELFF. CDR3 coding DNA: TGTGCCTGGATGGGACAGGGCCGTGGGGAGCTGTTTTTT.

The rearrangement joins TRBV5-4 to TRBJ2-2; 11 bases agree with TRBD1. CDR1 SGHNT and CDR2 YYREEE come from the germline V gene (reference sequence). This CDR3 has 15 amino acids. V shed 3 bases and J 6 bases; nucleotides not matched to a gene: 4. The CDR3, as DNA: TGTGCCAGCAGCTCACCGGGACAGGGGGCCGGGGAGCTGTTTTTT. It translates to CASSSPGQGAGELFF.

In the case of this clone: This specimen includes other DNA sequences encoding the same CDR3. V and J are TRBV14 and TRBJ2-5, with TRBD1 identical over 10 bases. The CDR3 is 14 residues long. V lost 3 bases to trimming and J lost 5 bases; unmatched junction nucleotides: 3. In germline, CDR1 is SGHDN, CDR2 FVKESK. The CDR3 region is CASSQVGQGETQYF. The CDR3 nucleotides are TGTGCCAGCAGCCAGGTGGGACAGGGGGAGACCCAGTACTTC.

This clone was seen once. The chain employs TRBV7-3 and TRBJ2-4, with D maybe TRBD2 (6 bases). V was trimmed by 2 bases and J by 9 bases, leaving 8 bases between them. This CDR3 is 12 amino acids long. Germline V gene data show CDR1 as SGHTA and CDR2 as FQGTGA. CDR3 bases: TGTGCCAGCAGCTTAGGGAGGTTCATTCAGTACTTC. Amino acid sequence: CASSLGRFIQYF. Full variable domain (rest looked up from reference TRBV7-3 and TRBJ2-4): GAGVSQTPSNKVTEKGKYVELRCDPISGHTALYWYRQSLGQGPEFLIYFQGTGAADDSGLPNDRFFAVRPEGSVSTLKIQRTERGDSAVYLCASSLGRFIQYFGAGTRLSVL.

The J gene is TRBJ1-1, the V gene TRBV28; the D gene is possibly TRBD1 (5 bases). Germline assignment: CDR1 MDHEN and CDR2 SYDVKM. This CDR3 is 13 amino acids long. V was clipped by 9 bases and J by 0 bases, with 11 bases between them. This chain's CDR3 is CASPSGMNTEAFF. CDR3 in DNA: TGTGCCAGTCCCTCAGGGATGAACACTGAAGCTTTCTTT.

CDR3 nucleotides: TGTGCCAGCAGCTCGGGACAGGGGTACATTCAGTACTTC. It is translated as CASSSGQGYIQYF. The chain carries TRBV27 and TRBJ2-4; 10 bases are shared with TRBD1. Looked up from germline, CDR1 is MNHEY and CDR2 is SMNVEV (reference sequence). After removal of 6 bases from V and 8 bases from J, the junction contained 4 bases not matched to a gene. The CDR3 is made up of 13 amino acids.

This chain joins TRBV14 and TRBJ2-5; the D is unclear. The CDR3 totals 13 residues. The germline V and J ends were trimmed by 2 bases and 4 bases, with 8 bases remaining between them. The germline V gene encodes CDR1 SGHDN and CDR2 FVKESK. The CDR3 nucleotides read TGTGCCAGCAGCCAAAATTATCGAGAGACCCAGTACTTC. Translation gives CASSQNYRETQYF.

CDR3 DNA: TGTGCCAGCCAGGGGGGCAGACGCACAGATACGCAGTATTTT. This translates into CASQGGRRTDTQYF. The chain employs TRBV5-4 and TRBJ2-3, with TRBD1 as a possible D gene (7 bases). The CDR3 covers 14 residues. Trimming shortened V by 7 bases and J by 1 base, and 13 bases separated the two germline ends. Germline V gene data show CDR1 as SGHNT and CDR2 as YYREEE (reference sequence).